These T cell receptor beta chains were read from a single sample in a study of blood T cell repertoires in COVID-19. Data came from immunoSEQ multiplex PCR; TCRdb stores just in-frame clones and leaves some out. The profile covers some 42,000 clones, with 89% appearing a single time and about 0.4% taken by the ten largest. Sequenced input: peripheral blood. The origin of the receptors is a human donor in a cohort sampled during active COVID-19. The conserved cysteine and the conserved F or W are not part of the CDR3 here. The D gene is left open where the match is weak.

v_call,d_call,cdr3_aa
TRBV7-9,NA,ASSPPREFNYGYT
TRBV5-1,NA,ASSSYQGNYGYT
TRBV6-2/TRBV6-3,TRBD1,ASSYSTGGRGQPQH
TRBV4-1,TRBD1,ASNHPTGGQLNYGYT
TRBV6-4,NA,ASSDSGRGNTGELF
TRBV11-2,TRBD1,ASSGGRNRGPNTEAF
TRBV7-8,TRBD1,ASSSTGAGQPQH
TRBV6-1,NA,ASSEWFSGGSYEQY
TRBV19,NA,ASRVSLGGTEAF
TRBV19,TRBD2,ASSNPRGGAYNEQF
TRBV11-2,NA,ASSLAAWGRAGEAF
TRBV7-6,TRBD1,ASSLGPDRVNGANVLT
TRBV27,NA,ASSSLPPANYGYT
TRBV4-2,TRBD2,ASSPRGTSGGASYEQY
TRBV9,NA,ASSVSGHNYGYT
TRBV2,TRBD1,ASRPDRGPHDEQY
TRBV7-2,NA,ASSLAGNTEAF
TRBV5-1,NA,ASSLAVGQEGYEQY
TRBV7-8,NA,ASSSGLPSSYNSPLH
TRBV4-1,TRBD1,ASSPGQGIYEQY
TRBV25-1,NA,ASSARRDTSYEQY
TRBV19,TRBD1,ASSPRGRGTEAF
TRBV5-1,NA,ASSGGQYYGYT
TRBV11-2,NA,ASSFDRKTEAF
TRBV7-8,NA,ASSQMAGRNQPQH
TRBV6-5,TRBD1,ASSKQGANEQY
TRBV5-8,TRBD1,ASSFQGAYGYGYT
TRBV29-1,NA,SVETDMNTEAF
TRBV2,TRBD1,ATGTVSYEQY
TRBV5-1,TRBD1,ASSLGQGGLDEAF
TRBV6-5,TRBD1,ASSWGQGGIYGYT
TRBV6-2/TRBV6-3,TRBD1,ASSLQTGVYGYT
TRBV7-9,NA,ASSLYLEAF
TRBV6-2/TRBV6-3,NA,ASSYPRGGNTEAF
TRBV19,NA,ASSRRETYEQY
TRBV4-3,TRBD1,ASSQVIGGNYGYT
TRBV18,NA,ASSPAGYTEAF
TRBV18,NA,ASSPSTGNTEAF
TRBV5-8,NA,ASRRTTWSNQPQH
TRBV3-1/TRBV3-2,TRBD2,ASSHLGGALSYNEQF
TRBV18,NA,ASSPREQVNTEAF
TRBV27,NA,ASRGATSYEQY
TRBV5-1,TRBD1,ASGVDRVGNEQY
TRBV5-4,NA,ASSLDILNYGYT
TRBV11-2,TRBD1,ASSFSGTANTGELF
TRBV9,TRBD1,ASSVEIEDRAGNTIY
TRBV7-9,NA,ASSLEGRGPHYGYT
TRBV12-3/TRBV12-4,NA,ATTRGGYT
TRBV2,NA,ASRLERGTEAF
TRBV9,TRBD1,ASSVLDRDTEAF
TRBV5-6,NA,ASSLGASPLH
TRBV5-1,TRBD1,ASSLGGGQYNSPLH
TRBV5-5,NA,ASREQANTEAF
TRBV7-2,NA,ASSLELAGSWYGYT
TRBV10-3,TRBD1,ASRQGFGEKLF
TRBV28,NA,ASSFGGAPAF
TRBV18,NA,ASSPPEGIYEQY
TRBV15,TRBD1,ATSSPWGETGFINQPQH
TRBV27,TRBD1,ASSTMGQGQSPLH